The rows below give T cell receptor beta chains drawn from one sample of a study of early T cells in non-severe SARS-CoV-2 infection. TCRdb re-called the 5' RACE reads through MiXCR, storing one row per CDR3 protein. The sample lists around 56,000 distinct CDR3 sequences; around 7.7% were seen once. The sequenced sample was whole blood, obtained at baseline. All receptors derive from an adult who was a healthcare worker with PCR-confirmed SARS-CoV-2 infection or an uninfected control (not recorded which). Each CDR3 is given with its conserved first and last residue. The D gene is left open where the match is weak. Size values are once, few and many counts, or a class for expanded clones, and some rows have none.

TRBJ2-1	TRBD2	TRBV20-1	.	CSAPWGGRSYNEQFF	TGCAGTGCCCCCTGGGGGGGAAGATCCTACAATGAGCAGTTCTTC
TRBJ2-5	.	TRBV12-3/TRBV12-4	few	CASSFGGAETQYF	TGTGCCAGCAGTTTCGGGGGCGCGGAGACCCAGTACTTC
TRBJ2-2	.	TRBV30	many	CAWDEGGGELFF	TGTGCCTGGGACGAAGGAGGCGGGGAGCTGTTTTTT
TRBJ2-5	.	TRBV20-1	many	CSALRSHIETQYF	TGCAGTGCTCTAAGGTCTCACATAGAGACCCAGTACTTC
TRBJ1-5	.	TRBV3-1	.	CASSPAQKEPQHF	TGTGCCAGCAGCCCAGCTCAAAAGGAGCCCCAGCATTTT
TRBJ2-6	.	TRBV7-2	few	CASSPRQIYSGANVLTF	TGTGCCAGCAGCCCAAGGCAAATTTACTCTGGGGCCAACGTCCTGACTTTC
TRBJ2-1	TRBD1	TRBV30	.	CAWSVGQGVFGEQFF	TGTGCCTGGAGTGTAGGCCAGGGGGTTTTCGGTGAGCAGTTCTTC
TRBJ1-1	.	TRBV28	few	CASSFDEAFF	TGTGCCAGCAGTTTCGATGAAGCTTTCTTT
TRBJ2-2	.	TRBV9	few	CASSVAEVSIGELFF	TGTGCCAGCAGCGTAGCTGAGGTTTCGATCGGGGAGCTGTTTTTT
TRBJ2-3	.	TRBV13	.	CASSLVLDLGGTDTQYF	TGTGCCAGCAGCTTAGTGCTAGACCTCGGAGGCACAGATACGCAGTATTTT
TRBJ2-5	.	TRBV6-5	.	CASSVQGRETQYF	TGTGCCAGCAGTGTACAGGGTCGAGAGACCCAGTACTTC
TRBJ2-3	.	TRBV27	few	CASSSSGTTVDTQYF	TGTGCCAGCAGTTCCTCCGGGACCACCGTAGATACGCAGTATTTT